This is a list of T cell receptor beta chains from one sample in a study of beta chain features in type 1 diabetes. Sequenced by immunoSEQ multiplex PCR; TCRdb stores in-frame clones only, minus some. The sample yields around 690,000 clones, 9.5% to 15% seen once. The sequenced material came from naive CD4+ T cells from blood. The receptors derive from a man in his thirties or forties with type 1 diabetes. Both conserved end residues are part of each CDR3. The D gene is left open where the match is weak. Expanded clones are given a class, and other clones once, few, many or no size at all.

J: TRBJ2-7; D: TRBD1; size: NA; V: TRBV7-2; CDR3: CASNRAGQGYEQYF; DNA: TGTGCCAGCAACAGGGCAGGACAGGGGTACGAGCAGTACTTC
J: TRBJ1-5; D: NA; size: few; V: TRBV6-5; CDR3: CASSPQSPNQPQHF; DNA: TGTGCCAGCAGTCCTCAGAGCCCCAATCAGCCCCAGCATTTT
J: TRBJ2-5; D: NA; size: few; V: TRBV10-3; CDR3: CASRLRTNRDPGETQYF; DNA: TGTGCCAGCAGACTCCGAACGAACAGGGACCCTGGGGAGACCCAGTACTTC
J: TRBJ2-3; D: NA; size: NA; V: TRBV9; CDR3: CASSVDQGEVDTQYF; DNA: TGTGCCAGCAGCGTAGACCAGGGGGAGGTAGATACGCAGTATTTT
J: TRBJ2-3; D: NA; size: few; V: TRBV9; CDR3: CASSVSTRWSTDTQYF; DNA: TGTGCCAGCAGCGTATCAACAAGGTGGAGCACAGATACGCAGTATTTT
J: TRBJ2-1; D: TRBD1; size: NA; V: TRBV7-9; CDR3: CASSLLGTEDNEQFF; DNA: TGTGCCAGCAGCTTACTTGGGACAGAGGACAATGAGCAGTTCTTC
J: TRBJ2-1; D: NA; size: few; V: TRBV9; CDR3: CASSGRGSYNEQFF; DNA: TGTGCCAGCAGCGGACGGGGGTCCTACAATGAGCAGTTCTTC
J: TRBJ2-5; D: TRBD1; size: few; V: TRBV12-5; CDR3: CASGLLHRGAETQYF; DNA: TGTGCTAGTGGTTTGCTCCACAGGGGCGCCGAGACCCAGTACTTC
J: TRBJ2-3; D: TRBD2; size: NA; V: TRBV10-3; CDR3: CAISESGGGTDTQYF; DNA: TGTGCCATCAGTGAGTCGGGGGGGGGCACAGATACGCAGTATTTT
J: TRBJ2-5; D: TRBD1; size: NA; V: TRBV10-2; CDR3: CASRGIPGTGHRETQYF; DNA: TGCGCCAGCAGGGGAATTCCCGGGACAGGGCATAGAGAGACCCAGTACTTC
J: TRBJ1-6; D: NA; size: few; V: TRBV7-9; CDR3: CASSQQWEGRSPLHF; DNA: TGTGCCAGCAGCCAGCAATGGGAGGGAAGGTCACCCCTCCACTTT
J: TRBJ2-1; D: TRBD2; size: NA; V: TRBV4-3; CDR3: CASSQATGTSGHEQFF; DNA: TGCGCCAGCAGCCAGGCAACTGGGACTAGCGGGCATGAGCAGTTCTTC
J: TRBJ2-2; D: NA; size: NA; V: TRBV7-2; CDR3: CASSHSGTKNTGELFF; DNA: TGTGCCAGCAGCCATTCCGGGACGAAGAACACCGGGGAGCTGTTTTTT
J: TRBJ2-7; D: TRBD1; size: few; V: TRBV6-5; CDR3: CASIGTGGAYEQYF; DNA: TGTGCCAGCATCGGGACAGGGGGGGCCTACGAGCAGTACTTC
J: TRBJ1-2; D: NA; size: NA; V: TRBV4-3; CDR3: CASSQATGYGYTF; DNA: TGCGCCAGCAGCCAGGCCACAGGGTATGGCTACACCTTC
J: TRBJ1-3; D: NA; size: few; V: TRBV19; CDR3: CASNQGTGNTIYF; DNA: TGTGCCAGTAATCAAGGGACTGGAAACACCATATATTTT
J: TRBJ2-3; D: NA; size: NA; V: TRBV9; CDR3: CASSVSLAADTQYF; DNA: TGTGCCAGCAGCGTAAGCCTAGCTGCAGATACGCAGTATTTT
J: TRBJ2-7; D: TRBD2; size: NA; V: TRBV2; CDR3: CASSSSGVPPYEQYF; DNA: TGTGCCAGCAGTTCGAGCGGGGTGCCCCCCTACGAGCAGTACTTC
J: TRBJ2-7; D: TRBD1; size: few; V: TRBV19; CDR3: CASKDGQGVDEQYF; DNA: TGTGCCTCCAAAGACGGACAGGGGGTCGACGAGCAGTACTTC
J: TRBJ2-3; D: NA; size: few; V: TRBV4-2; CDR3: CASSQSLGGSTDTQYF; DNA: TGTGCCAGCAGCCAGTCTTTGGGCGGAAGCACAGATACGCAGTATTTT
J: TRBJ2-1; D: TRBD2; size: few; V: TRBV10-3; CDR3: CAIRSGADNEQFF; DNA: TGTGCCATCAGGAGCGGGGCCGACAATGAGCAGTTCTTC
J: TRBJ2-5; D: NA; size: few; V: TRBV5-1; CDR3: CASRRRETQYF; DNA: TGCGCCAGCAGGAGGAGGGAGACCCAGTACTTC
J: TRBJ1-4; D: NA; size: NA; V: TRBV11-2; CDR3: CASSSRVLTTGNEKLFF; DNA: TGTGCCAGCAGCTCCAGGGTTCTGACAACGGGTAATGAAAAACTGTTTTTT
J: TRBJ1-2; D: TRBD1; size: NA; V: TRBV6-5; CDR3: CASSGRGQGDVGYTF; DNA: TGTGCCAGCAGTGGAAGGGGACAGGGGGATGTCGGCTACACCTTC
J: TRBJ2-7; D: NA; size: NA; V: TRBV7-9; CDR3: CASSFGTVPYEQYF; DNA: TGTGCCAGCAGCTTCGGGACCGTGCCCTACGAGCAGTACTTC
J: TRBJ1-5; D: TRBD1; size: few; V: TRBV2; CDR3: CASSEGTGFNQPQHF; DNA: TGTGCCAGCAGTGAAGGGACAGGGTTCAATCAGCCCCAGCATTTT
J: TRBJ1-2; D: NA; size: few; V: TRBV2; CDR3: CASNSLGGGYTF; DNA: TGTGCCAGCAACTCACTGGGAGGGGGCTACACCTTC
J: TRBJ2-1; D: TRBD2; size: NA; V: TRBV10-3; CDR3: CAISEAGGYYNEQFF; DNA: TGTGCCATCAGTGAGGCCGGGGGGTACTACAATGAGCAGTTCTTC
J: TRBJ2-5; D: TRBD1; size: many; V: TRBV4-3; CDR3: CASSQGQGKETQYF; DNA: TGCGCCAGCAGCCAAGGACAGGGGAAGGAGACCCAGTACTTC
J: TRBJ2-1; D: NA; size: few; V: TRBV7-7; CDR3: CASSLGLHNEQFF; DNA: TGTGCCAGCAGCTTAGGGTTGCACAATGAGCAGTTCTTC